The 22 T cell receptor beta chains reported below all come from one sample, sequenced in a study of neurological immune-mediated disorders. TCRdb analysed the 5' RACE reads with MiXCR anew, one entry per CDR3 protein. The table includes 65,000 to 80,000 distinct CDR3 sequences, 4.8% detected once. Sequencing input: PBMCs. The receptors were gathered from a woman between 65 and 79 years old with multiple sclerosis.

In its sample, this clonotype was seen many times. The chain has TRBV20-1 and TRBJ2-3; TRBD2 might be the D (6 bases). V lost 5 bases and J 1 base, leaving 16 bases between the germline ends. Germline CDR1 reads DFQATT; CDR2 reads SNEGSKA (reference sequence). This CDR3 has 15 residues. CDR3 DNA sequence: TGCAGTGCTCTACTGGCGGGGTGGGGCACAGATACGCAGTATTTT. Translation gives CSALLAGWGTDTQYF.

This clonotype was counted ten times or more. This chain connects TRBV6-5 to TRBJ1-2, with a weak D call TRBD1 (6 bases). V gave up 4 bases and J gave up 0 bases, with 12 bases separating them. The CDR3 runs to 15 residues. The germline V gene encodes CDR1 MNHEY and CDR2 SVGAGI. The CDR3 nucleotides are TGTGCCAGCAGTTGGGGGCGGGGGCCTAACTATGGCTACACCTTC. Its translation is CASSWGRGPNYGYTF.

The V and J genes are TRBV7-8 and TRBJ2-7; TRBD2 matches 7 bases. After removal of 0 bases from V and 4 bases from J, the junction contained 6 bases not matched to a gene. This CDR3 contains 15 residues. Germline CDR1 is SGHVS and CDR2 is FQNEAQ. In DNA, the CDR3 is TGTGCCAGCAGCTTAGCGGGAGGGCCGTTTTACGAGCAGTACTTC. It yields the protein CASSLAGGPFYEQYF.

This clonotype showed up many times. The V call is TRBV9, the J call TRBJ2-5, with D maybe TRBD1 (6 bases). Germline V gene lookup returns CDR1 SGDLS and CDR2 YYNGEE. The V and J ends lost 2 bases and 4 bases respectively, with 15 bases between them. CDR3 size: 15 residues. The CDR3 region is CASSVGQGLGETQYF. CDR3 DNA: TGTGCCAGCAGCGTGGGACAAGGGCTTGGAGAGACCCAGTACTTC.

This clonotype has a count of ten or more. The rearrangement links TRBV5-1 to TRBJ2-4, with TRBD1 identical over 9 bases. CDR3 size: 14 residues. V lost 4 bases, J lost 7 bases, and 6 bases stayed unmatched. CDR1 is SGHRS and CDR2 is YFSETQ in the germline V gene. CDR3 sequence: CASSGGTGMNIQYF. In DNA form, the CDR3 reads TGCGCCAGCAGCGGGGGGACAGGGATGAACATTCAGTACTTC.

This clonotype was seen at least ten times. This rearrangement joins TRBV4-3 to TRBJ2-3, with 7 bases identical to TRBD2. Germline V gene data show CDR1 as LGHNA and CDR2 as YSLEER. The CDR3 runs to 20 residues. Germline trimming cut 0 bases from V and 1 base from J; bases unmatched to any gene: 16. CDR3 region: CASSQESPVGGRLGTDTQYF. The CDR3 DNA sequence: TGCGCCAGCAGCCAAGAATCACCCGTTGGCGGGAGATTGGGCACAGATACGCAGTATTTT.

This clonotype came up many times. The chain links TRBV20-1 to TRBJ2-1; D is perhaps TRBD2 (5 bases). The CDR3 is 15 residues long. Trimming removed 6 bases at V and 9 bases at J, with 24 bases between. CDR1 is DFQATT, CDR2 SNEGSKA, per germline (reference sequence). The CDR3 nucleotides read TGCAGTGCCGCTCCTGGGATACTAGGCTCTTCTGAGCAGTTCTTC. This encodes CSAAPGILGSSEQFF.

This clonotype was counted at least ten times. The rearrangement links TRBV7-2 to TRBJ2-7; D not certain. Germline V gene lookup returns CDR1 SGHTA and CDR2 FQGNSA. Trimming cost V 2 bases and J 4 bases, with 9 bases left between them. The CDR3 length is 13 residues. In DNA, the CDR3 is TGTGCCAGCAGCTTAACAAAGGAATACGAGCAGTACTTC. Encoded protein: CASSLTKEYEQYF.

This clonotype came up many times. The V gene is TRBV7-2, the J gene TRBJ2-3; D not resolved. Germline V gene lookup returns CDR1 SGHTA and CDR2 FQGNSA. V lost 0 bases and J 4 bases, leaving 8 bases between the germline ends. The CDR3 loop spans 14 amino acids. DNA of the CDR3: TGTGCCAGCAGCTTAGCCACCCTCCCAGATACGCAGTATTTT. It specifies CASSLATLPDTQYF.

This clonotype was counted many times. Germline and junction disagree at one end, which may indicate a read error. The chain uses TRBV7-7 and TRBJ2-7; tentatively, D is TRBD2 (6 bases). CDR1 and CDR2 (germline): SSHAT, FNYEAQ (reference sequence). The CDR3 loop spans 13 amino acids. The CDR3 spells CASSTGVRYEQYF. CDR3 coding DNA: TGTGCTAGCAGCACGGGGGTTCGGTACGAGCAGTACTTC.

This clonotype was seen more than once but under ten times. This chain joins TRBV6-6 and TRBJ2-3, with 16 bases lining up with TRBD2. The CDR3 consists of 17 residues. CDR1 is MNHNY and CDR2 is SVGAGI in the germline V gene (reference sequence). Trimming cost V 5 bases and J 5 bases; bases outside gene matches: 7. CDR3 coding DNA: TGTGCCAGCAGTCCCGGGACTAGCGGGAGGGCTAGAGATACGCAGTATTTT. Its translation is CASSPGTSGRARDTQYF.

This chain connects TRBV6-2 or TRBV6-3 to TRBJ2-3, with 8 bases lining up with TRBD2. J lost 11 bases, V lost 4 bases, and 2 bases had no gene match. The CDR3 is 11 residues long. Germline loops: CDR1 MNHEY, CDR2 SVGEGT. CDR3 sequence reads: CASSLAGRQYF. The CDR3 DNA sequence: TGTGCCAGCAGTTTAGCGGGAAGGCAGTATTTT.

This clonotype was detected ten times or more. The CDR3: CASAQSTPTDTQYF. The CDR3 DNA sequence: TGCGCCAGCGCGCAGTCGACACCTACAGATACGCAGTATTTT. The chain recombines TRBV10-2 with TRBJ2-3; D unclear. The V end lost 8 bases, the J end lost 3 bases, and 15 bases lay between the germline ends. CDR3 length: 14 residues. CDR1 WSHSY and CDR2 SAAADI come from the germline V gene.

This clonotype was picked up many times. J is TRBJ1-3 and V is TRBV20-1; no clear D gene. Germline values: CDR1 DFQATT, CDR2 SNEGSKA (reference sequence). The CDR3 extends over 11 amino acids. With 6 bases removed from V and 0 bases from J, the gap between germline ends came to 3 bases. This CDR3 is CSAYSGNTIYF. The CDR3 DNA follows: TGCAGTGCGTACTCTGGAAACACCATATATTTT.

This clonotype was picked up a small number of times. The CDR3 here is CASSLTRNYEQYF. The CDR3 DNA reads TGTGCCAGCAGCTTAACACGGAACTACGAGCAGTACTTC. This rearrangement joins TRBV7-2 to TRBJ2-7; the D is unclear. The CDR3 has 13 amino acids. From germline, CDR1 is SGHTA and CDR2 FQGNSA. V was shortened by 2 bases and J by 3 bases, with 8 bases between the two germline ends.

This clonotype came up many times. This chain joins TRBV6-6 and TRBJ1-3; D may be TRBD1 (5 bases). The ends were cut back, 2 bases at V and 3 bases at J, with 5 bases in the middle. Germline CDR1 is MNHNY and CDR2 is SVGAGI (reference sequence). This CDR3 has 13 residues. For the CDR3, the DNA is TGTGCCAGCAGTTACGGGGGTGGAAACACCATATATTTT. Encoded protein: CASSYGGGNTIYF.

This clonotype was observed many times. V is TRBV12-3 or TRBV12-4 and J is TRBJ1-2, with TRBD1 as a possible D gene (6 bases). V lost 3 bases to trimming and J lost 2 bases, with 7 bases between them. The length of the CDR3 is 13 residues. The CDR3 sequence is CASSLDRNYGYTF. The CDR3 nucleotides are TGTGCCAGCAGTTTGGACAGAAACTATGGCTACACCTTC.

This clonotype was seen at least ten times. The chain uses TRBV5-1 and TRBJ2-7; D uncertain. Germline CDR1 is SGHRS and CDR2 is YFSETQ. The CDR3 is 13 residues long. V lost 0 bases to trimming and J lost 6 bases, with 10 bases between them. The CDR3 sequence is CASSLAVGGEQYF. CDR3 coding DNA: TGCGCCAGCAGCTTGGCCGTGGGCGGCGAGCAGTACTTC.

This clonotype was detected only a few times. This sequence joins TRBV4-1 and TRBJ2-5; 7 bases align to TRBD2. The V gene end was trimmed by 5 bases and the J gene end by 5 bases; junction bases not matched to a gene: 5. Germline V CDR1 and CDR2: MGHRA, YSYEKL. The CDR3 runs to 13 residues. The chain's CDR3 is CASSGREGETQYF. CDR3 DNA: TGCGCCAGCAGCGGCAGGGAGGGGGAGACCCAGTACTTC.

This clonotype was recorded at least ten times. V and J are TRBV12-3 or TRBV12-4 and TRBJ2-5; D unclear. The CDR3 sequence is 13 residues long. Deletions cut 2 bases from V and 5 bases from J, with 9 bases between. The CDR3 nucleotides are TGTGCCAGCAGTTTAATTAGAAGGGAGACCCAGTACTTC. Encoded protein: CASSLIRRETQYF.

The table lists this clonotype with many counts. The chain employs TRBV5-8 and TRBJ1-2; no definite D call. Germline assignment: CDR1 SGHTS and CDR2 YDEGEE. V gave up 1 base and J gave up 7 bases, with 5 bases separating them. There are 11 residues in the CDR3. In DNA form, the CDR3 reads TGTGCCAGCAGCTTGATTGTTGGCTACACCTTC. Protein sequence: CASSLIVGYTF.

At least ten counts were recorded for this clonotype. The chain employs TRBV20-1 and TRBJ2-3, with 11 bases identical to TRBD2. Germline loops: CDR1 DFQATT, CDR2 SNEGSKA (reference sequence). The CDR3 has 17 amino acids. Unmatched junction bases numbered 14, after V lost 5 bases and J lost 4 bases. The CDR3 is CSADRSGRARPPDTQYF. In DNA form, the CDR3 reads TGCAGTGCTGACCGTAGCGGGAGGGCCCGCCCCCCAGATACGCAGTATTTT.